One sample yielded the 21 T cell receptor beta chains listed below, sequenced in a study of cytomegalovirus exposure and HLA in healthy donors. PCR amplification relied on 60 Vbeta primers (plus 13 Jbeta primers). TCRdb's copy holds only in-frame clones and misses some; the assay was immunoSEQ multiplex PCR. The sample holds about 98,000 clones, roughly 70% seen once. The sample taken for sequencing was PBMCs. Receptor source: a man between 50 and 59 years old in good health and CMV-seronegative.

This CDR3 is CASSGRQAVKAFF. In nucleotides, the CDR3 is TGTGCCAGCAGTGGGAGGCAGGCGGTTAAAGCTTTCTTT. V and J are TRBV6-1 and TRBJ1-1, with D unclear. CDR1 and CDR2 (germline): MNHNS, SASEGT. The CDR3 runs 13 residues. Trimming removed 4 bases from V and 9 bases from J, with 15 bases in between.

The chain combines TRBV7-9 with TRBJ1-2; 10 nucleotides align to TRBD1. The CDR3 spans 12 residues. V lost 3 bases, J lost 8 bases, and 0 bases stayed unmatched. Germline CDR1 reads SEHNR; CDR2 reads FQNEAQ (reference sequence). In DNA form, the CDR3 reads TGTGCCAGCAGCTTGACAGGGGGCGGCTACACCTTC. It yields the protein CASSLTGGGYTF.

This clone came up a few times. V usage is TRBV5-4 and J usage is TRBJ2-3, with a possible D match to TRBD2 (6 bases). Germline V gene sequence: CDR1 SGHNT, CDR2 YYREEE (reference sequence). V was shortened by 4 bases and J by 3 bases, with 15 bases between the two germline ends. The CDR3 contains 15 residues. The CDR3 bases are TGTGCCAGCAGCCGGCCGCTCCTAGCGACAGATACGCAGTATTTT. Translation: CASSRPLLATDTQYF.

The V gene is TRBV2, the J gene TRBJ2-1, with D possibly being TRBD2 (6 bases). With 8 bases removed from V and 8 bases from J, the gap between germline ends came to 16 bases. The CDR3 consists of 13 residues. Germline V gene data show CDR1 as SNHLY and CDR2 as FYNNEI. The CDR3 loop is CASGTQIADEQFF. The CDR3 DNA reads TGTGCCAGCGGGACTCAGATCGCCGATGAGCAGTTCTTC.

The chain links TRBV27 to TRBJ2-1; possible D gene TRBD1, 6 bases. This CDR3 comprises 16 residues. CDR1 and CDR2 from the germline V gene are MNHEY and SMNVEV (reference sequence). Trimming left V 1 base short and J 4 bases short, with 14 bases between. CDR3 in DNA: TGTGCCAGCAGTTTATACCAGGGGATCATTTACAATGAGCAGTTCTTC. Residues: CASSLYQGIIYNEQFF.

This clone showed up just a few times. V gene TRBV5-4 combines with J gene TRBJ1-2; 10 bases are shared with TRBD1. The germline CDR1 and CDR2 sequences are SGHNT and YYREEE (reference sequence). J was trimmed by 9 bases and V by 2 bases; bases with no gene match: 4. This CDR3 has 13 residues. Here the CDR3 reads CASSFMTGGSYTF. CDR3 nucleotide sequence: TGTGCCAGCAGCTTTATGACAGGGGGCAGCTACACCTTC. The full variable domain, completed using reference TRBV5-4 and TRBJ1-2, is ETGVTQSPTHLIKTRGQQVTLRCSSQSGHNTVSWYQQALGQGPQFIFQYYREEENGRGNFPPRFSGLQFPNYSSELNVNALELDDSALYLCASSFMTGGSYTFGSGTRLTVV.

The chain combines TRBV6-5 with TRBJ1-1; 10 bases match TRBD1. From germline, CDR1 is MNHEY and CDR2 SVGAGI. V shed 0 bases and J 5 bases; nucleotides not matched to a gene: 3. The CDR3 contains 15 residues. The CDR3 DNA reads TGTGCCAGCAGTTACTCGCGGACAGGGGGGACTGAAGCTTTCTTT. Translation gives CASSYSRTGGTEAFF.

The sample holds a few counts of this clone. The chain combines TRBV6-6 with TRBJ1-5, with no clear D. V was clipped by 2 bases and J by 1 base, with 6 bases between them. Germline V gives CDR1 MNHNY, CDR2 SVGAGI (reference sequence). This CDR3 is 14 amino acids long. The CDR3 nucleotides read TGTGCCAGCAGTTACCAGTTAAGCAATCAGCCCCAGCATTTT. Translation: CASSYQLSNQPQHF.

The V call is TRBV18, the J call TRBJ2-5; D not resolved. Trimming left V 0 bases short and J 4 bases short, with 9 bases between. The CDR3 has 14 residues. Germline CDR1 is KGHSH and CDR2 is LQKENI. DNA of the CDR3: TGTGCCAGCTCACCACCGTCGGAGTTAGAGACCCAGTACTTC. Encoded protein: CASSPPSELETQYF.

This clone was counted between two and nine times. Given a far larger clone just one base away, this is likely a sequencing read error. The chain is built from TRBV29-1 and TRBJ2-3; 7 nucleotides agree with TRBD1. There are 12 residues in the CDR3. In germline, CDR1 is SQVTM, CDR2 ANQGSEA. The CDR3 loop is CSAGTASDPQYF. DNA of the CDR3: TGCAGCGCCGGGACAGCGTCAGATCCGCAGTATTTT.

The CDR3 DNA follows: TGCAGCGCCTTACTAGGACTAGCGCGGGAGAAGACCCAGTACTTC. It codes for CSALLGLAREKTQYF. V usage is TRBV29-1 and J usage is TRBJ2-5; 9 positions match TRBD2. The V gene's germline CDR1 is SQVTM and CDR2 ANQGSEA. Trimming cost V 7 bases and J 6 bases; bases outside gene matches: 15. The CDR3 runs 15 residues.

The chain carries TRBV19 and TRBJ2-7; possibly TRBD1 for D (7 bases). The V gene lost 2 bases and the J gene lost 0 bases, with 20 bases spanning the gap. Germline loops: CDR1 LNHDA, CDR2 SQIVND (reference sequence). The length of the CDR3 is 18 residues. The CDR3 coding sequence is TGTGCCAGTAGTATATCTAAGGGGGGACAGACCAGCTCCTACGAGCAGTACTTC. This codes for CASSISKGGQTSSYEQYF.

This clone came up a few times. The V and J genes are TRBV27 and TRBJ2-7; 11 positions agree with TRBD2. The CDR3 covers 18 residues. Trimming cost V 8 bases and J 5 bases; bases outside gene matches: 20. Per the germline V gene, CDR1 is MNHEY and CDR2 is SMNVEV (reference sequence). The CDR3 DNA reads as TGTGCCAGCGGAGTACCGGGACACACTAGCGGGAGTCCACACGAGCAGTACTTC. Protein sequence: CASGVPGHTSGSPHEQYF.

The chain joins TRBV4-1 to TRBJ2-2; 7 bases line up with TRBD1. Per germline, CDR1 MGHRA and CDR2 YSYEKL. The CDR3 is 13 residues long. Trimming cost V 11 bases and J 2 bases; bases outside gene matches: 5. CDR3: CACRDSNTGELFF. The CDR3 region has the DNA TGCGCCTGCCGGGACAGTAACACCGGGGAGCTGTTTTTT.

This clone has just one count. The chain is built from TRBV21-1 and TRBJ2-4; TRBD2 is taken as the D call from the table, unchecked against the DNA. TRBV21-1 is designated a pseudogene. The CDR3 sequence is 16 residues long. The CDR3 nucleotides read TGTGCCAGCAGCAAAGAAGAGATCCGGGGCAAAAACATTCAGTACTTC. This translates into CASSKEEIRGKNIQYF.

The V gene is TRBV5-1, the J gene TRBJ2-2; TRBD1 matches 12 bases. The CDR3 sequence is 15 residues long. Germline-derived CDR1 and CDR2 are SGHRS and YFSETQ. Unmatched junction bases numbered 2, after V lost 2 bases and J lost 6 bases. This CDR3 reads CASSFGTGGPGELFF. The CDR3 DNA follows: TGCGCCAGCAGCTTCGGGACAGGGGGCCCCGGGGAGCTGTTTTTT.

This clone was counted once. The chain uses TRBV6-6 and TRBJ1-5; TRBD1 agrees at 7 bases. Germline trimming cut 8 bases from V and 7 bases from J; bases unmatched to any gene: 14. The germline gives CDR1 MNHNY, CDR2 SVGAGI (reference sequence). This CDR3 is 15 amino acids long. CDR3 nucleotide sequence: TGTGCCAGCCTTCAAGAGGGGGCGAGGAACCAGCCCCAGCATTTT. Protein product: CASLQEGARNQPQHF.

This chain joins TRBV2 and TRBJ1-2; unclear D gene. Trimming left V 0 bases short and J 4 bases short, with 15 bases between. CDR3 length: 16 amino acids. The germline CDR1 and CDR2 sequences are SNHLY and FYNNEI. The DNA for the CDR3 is TGTGCCAGCAGTGAAGCGCTTCGGGGTAGGAGCTATGGCTACACCTTC. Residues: CASSEALRGRSYGYTF.

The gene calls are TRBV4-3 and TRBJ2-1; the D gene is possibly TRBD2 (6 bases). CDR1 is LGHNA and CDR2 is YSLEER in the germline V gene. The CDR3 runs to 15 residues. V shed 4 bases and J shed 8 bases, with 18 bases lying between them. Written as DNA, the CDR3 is TGCGCCAGCAGCCCCGGGGAGGACCCCTTTGATGAGCAGTTCTTC. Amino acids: CASSPGEDPFDEQFF.

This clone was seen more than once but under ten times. The CDR3 loop is CASSLAGVSTGELFF. The CDR3 region has the DNA TGTGCCAGCAGTCTAGCGGGAGTTTCAACCGGGGAGCTGTTTTTT. This chain uses TRBV6-6 with TRBJ2-2, with 10 positions matching TRBD2. Trimming cost V 5 bases and J 5 bases; bases outside gene matches: 5. Germline V CDR1 and CDR2: MNHNY, SVGAGI (reference sequence). The CDR3 runs 15 residues.

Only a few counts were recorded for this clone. CDR3 coding DNA: TGTGCCAGCAGCTTAGGGCTAGCGGGGGTTGATACGCAGTATTTT. Encoded protein: CASSLGLAGVDTQYF. V is TRBV7-6 and J is TRBJ2-3, with TRBD2 matching over 10 bases. The CDR3 covers 15 residues. Germline CDR1 and CDR2: SGHVS and FNYEAQ. V lost 1 base and J lost 6; bases outside the gene matches: 4.